The T cell receptor beta chain under discussion was sequenced for a study of cytomegalovirus exposure and HLA in healthy donors. Germline lookup yields CDR1 PRHDT and CDR2 FYEKMQ (reference sequence). The CDR3 spans 14 residues. V dropped 0 bases and J dropped 1 base, with 6 bases sitting between them. This clone was seen more than once but under ten times. Its antigen remains unknown. Primers: 60 Vbeta forward and 13 Jbeta reverse. Generated by immunoSEQ multiplex PCR, the TCRdb table keeps only in-frame clones and is missing some. The table has under 200,000 clones, around four fifths seen once; the top ten hold 2.5% to 3.5%. Overall study results and limits: Later work showed greater clonal expansion in HLA-associated TCR beta chains than in equally common others. Later analysis associated a missense DCLRE1C variant with TCR beta V- and J-gene trimming.

The origin of this receptor is a female donor in good health and CMV-seronegative. The specimen was PBMCs. The rearrangement uses TRBV13 and TRBJ2-5, with D unclear. CDR3 in amino acids: CASSLGSSQETQYF. In DNA form, the CDR3 reads TGTGCCAGCAGCTTAGGTAGCAGCCAAGAGACCCAGTACTTC.